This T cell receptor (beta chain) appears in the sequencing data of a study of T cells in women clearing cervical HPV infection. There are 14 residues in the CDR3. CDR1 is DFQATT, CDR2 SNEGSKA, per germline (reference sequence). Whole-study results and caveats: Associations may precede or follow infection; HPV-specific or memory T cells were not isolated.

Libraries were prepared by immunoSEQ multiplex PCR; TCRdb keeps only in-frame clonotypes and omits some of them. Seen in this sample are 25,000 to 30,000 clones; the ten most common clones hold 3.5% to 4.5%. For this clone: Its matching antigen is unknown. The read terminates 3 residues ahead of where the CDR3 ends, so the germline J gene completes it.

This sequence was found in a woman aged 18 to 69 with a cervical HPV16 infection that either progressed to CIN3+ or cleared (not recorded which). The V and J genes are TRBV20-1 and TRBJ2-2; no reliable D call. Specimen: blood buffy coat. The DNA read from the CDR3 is TGCAGTGCTGCCGACCCTGCAACTAATGAAAAG. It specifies CSAADPATNEK. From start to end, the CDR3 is CSAADPATNEKLFF.